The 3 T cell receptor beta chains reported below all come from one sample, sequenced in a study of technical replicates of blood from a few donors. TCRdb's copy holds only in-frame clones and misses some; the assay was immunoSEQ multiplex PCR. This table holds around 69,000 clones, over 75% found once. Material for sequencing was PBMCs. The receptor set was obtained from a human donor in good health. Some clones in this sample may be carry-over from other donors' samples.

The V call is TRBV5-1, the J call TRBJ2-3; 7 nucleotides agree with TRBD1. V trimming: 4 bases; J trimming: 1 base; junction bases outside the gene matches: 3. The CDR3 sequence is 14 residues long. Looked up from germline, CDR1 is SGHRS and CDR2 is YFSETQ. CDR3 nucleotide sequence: TGCGCCAGCAGCAGCACAGGGGGCACAGATACGCAGTATTTT. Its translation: CASSSTGGTDTQYF.

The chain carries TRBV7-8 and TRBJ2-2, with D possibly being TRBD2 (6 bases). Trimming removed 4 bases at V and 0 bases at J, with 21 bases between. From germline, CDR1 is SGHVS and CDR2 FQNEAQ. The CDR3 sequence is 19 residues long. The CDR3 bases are TGTGCCAGCAGCTCTCCCGGGACTCCAAGAGACGCGAACACCGGGGAGCTGTTTTTT. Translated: CASSSPGTPRDANTGELFF.

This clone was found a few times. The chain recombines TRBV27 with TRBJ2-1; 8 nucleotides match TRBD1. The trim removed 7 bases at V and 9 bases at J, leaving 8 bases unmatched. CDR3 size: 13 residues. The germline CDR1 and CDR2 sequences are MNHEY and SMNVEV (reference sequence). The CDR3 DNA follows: TGTGCCAGCACCGGACAGGGAAACCGTGAGCAGTTCTTC. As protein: CASTGQGNREQFF.